This TCR beta chain was recorded in a study of beta chain features in type 1 diabetes. Investigators reverse transcribed all isolated RNA, so they sequenced expressed TCRB transcripts. Using immunoSEQ multiplex PCR, the repertoire was profiled, and TCRdb retains in-frame clones only, with some absent. The sample contains hundreds of thousands of clones, about 11% of which appear only once. Germline CDR1 is SGHVS and CDR2 is FQNEAQ. This CDR3 is 15 amino acids long. V dropped 5 bases and J dropped 2 bases, with 13 bases sitting between them. Purities over 98% were achieved in all sorted populations. V is TRBV7-8 and J is TRBJ2-1; D is unclear. This clonotype was obtained from a woman in her twenties or thirties in good health. Sequenced material: naive CD4+ T cells from blood. CDR3: CASSRFTMTYNEQFF. The CDR3 region has the DNA TGTGCCAGCAGCCGTTTTACAATGACCTACAATGAGCAGTTCTTC.